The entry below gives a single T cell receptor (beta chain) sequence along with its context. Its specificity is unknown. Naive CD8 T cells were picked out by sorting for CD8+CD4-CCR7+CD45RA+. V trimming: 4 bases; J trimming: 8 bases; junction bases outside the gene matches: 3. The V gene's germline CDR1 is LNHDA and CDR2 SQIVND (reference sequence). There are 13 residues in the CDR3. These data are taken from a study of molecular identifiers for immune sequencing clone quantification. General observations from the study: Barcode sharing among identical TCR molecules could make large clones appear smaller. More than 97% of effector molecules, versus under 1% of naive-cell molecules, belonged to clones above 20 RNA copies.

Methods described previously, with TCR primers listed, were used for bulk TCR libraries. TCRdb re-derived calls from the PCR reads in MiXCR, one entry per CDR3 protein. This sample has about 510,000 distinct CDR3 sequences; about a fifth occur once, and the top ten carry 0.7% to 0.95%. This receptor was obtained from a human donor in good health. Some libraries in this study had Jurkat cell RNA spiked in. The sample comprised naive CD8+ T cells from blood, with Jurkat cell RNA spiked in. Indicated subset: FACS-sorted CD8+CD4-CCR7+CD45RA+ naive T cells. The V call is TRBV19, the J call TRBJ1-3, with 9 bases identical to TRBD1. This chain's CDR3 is CASSRTGDDTIYF. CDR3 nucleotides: TGTGCCAGTAGTAGGACAGGGGACGACACCATATATTTT.